This T cell receptor (beta chain) was sequenced in a study of T-cell memory formation after mild COVID-19. Concerning this clonotype: As yet, its antigen is unknown.

The CDR3 extends over 11 amino acids. From germline, CDR1 is SGHRS and CDR2 YFSETQ. V was cut by 7 bases and J by 9 bases, with 11 bases left in between. TCRdb ran MiXCR on the 5' RACE reads and lists one entry per CDR3 protein. The repertoire holds roughly 190,000 distinct CDR3 sequences, with 15% to 20% as singletons. General study results and limits: Contracting clones, day 15 to 85, had balanced CD4/CD8, and later expanders favored CD4+. Detection of some responders pre-infection suggested pre-existing cross-reactive memory T cells participated.

The source of this sequence is an adult woman who had mild COVID-19 (a few samples of this study predate the infection). Cell type and time point are not known. Sample: PBMCs or a T cell subset sorted from them (not recorded which). The genes are TRBV5-1 and TRBJ2-1, with a possible D match to TRBD1 (6 bases). CDR3 loop: CASSGGVEQFF. In nucleotides, the CDR3 is TGCGCCAGCTCTGGGGGCGTTGAGCAGTTCTTC.